Sequencing of this T cell receptor beta chain was carried out in a study of T cell repertoires in cytomegalovirus infection. Looking at the study overall: HLA-B-restricted CMV epitopes that are well studied, plus recently identified HLA-C-restricted ones, were used by the study. An indication of both CMV infection and matching HLA type came from public TCR beta signatures.

TCRdb re-derived calls from the reads in MiXCR, one entry per CDR3 protein. The table includes under 450,000 distinct CDR3 sequences, roughly 34% detected once. With regard to this clonotype: Its antigen is currently unknown.

Study-wide findings and caveats: The study found HLA-C-restricted CMV-specific TCR beta clonotypes dominating the ex vivo response.

The sample was cultured PBMCs, taken from culture after CMV antigen stimulation. The receptor was derived from a human donor in good health (CMV status not recorded). Some clones in this sample may be carry-over from other donors' samples.

The DNA for the CDR3 is TGTGCCAGTAGGAGTCTAGCGGGAGTCACCGGGGAGCTGTTTTTT. This gives the protein CASRSLAGVTGELFF. V and J are TRBV19 and TRBJ2-2, with 10 bases aligning to TRBD2. The CDR3 contains 15 residues. J was trimmed by 4 bases and V by 6 bases; bases with no gene match: 5. The V gene's germline CDR1 is LNHDA and CDR2 SQIVND (reference sequence).